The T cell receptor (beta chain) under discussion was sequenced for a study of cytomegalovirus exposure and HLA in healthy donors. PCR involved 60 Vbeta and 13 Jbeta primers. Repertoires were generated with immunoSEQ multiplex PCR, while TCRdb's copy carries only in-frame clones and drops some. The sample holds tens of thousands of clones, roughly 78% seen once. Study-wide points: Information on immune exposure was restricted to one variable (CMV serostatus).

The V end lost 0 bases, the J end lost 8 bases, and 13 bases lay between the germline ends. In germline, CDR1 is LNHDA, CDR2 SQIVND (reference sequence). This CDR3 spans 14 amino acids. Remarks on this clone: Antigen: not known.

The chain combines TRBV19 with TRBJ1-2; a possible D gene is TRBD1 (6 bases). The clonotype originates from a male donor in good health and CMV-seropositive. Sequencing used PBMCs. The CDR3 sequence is CASSIDWTATGYTF. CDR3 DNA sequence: TGTGCCAGTAGTATAGACTGGACAGCTACGGGCTACACCTTC.